The 29 T cell receptor beta chains listed next were all sequenced from one sample in a study of blood T cell repertoires in COVID-19. The method was immunoSEQ multiplex PCR; TCRdb's version includes in-frame clones alone and lacks a portion of them. The sample shows 100,000 to 150,000 clones, about nine tenths of them seen only once. The sequencing input was peripheral blood. The receptor source for this set is a man over 45 with acute or convalescent COVID-19.

The chain combines TRBV19 with TRBJ1-5; TRBD1 might be the D (6 bases). The V gene lost 3 bases and the J gene lost 8 bases, with 17 bases spanning the gap. The length of the CDR3 is 15 residues. Germline V CDR1 and CDR2: LNHDA, SQIVND (reference sequence). The CDR3 loop is CASSIRGAGREPQHF. CDR3 DNA: TGTGCCAGTAGTATTCGGGGGGCCGGGAGAGAGCCCCAGCATTTT.

The chain is built from TRBV18 and TRBJ1-1, with no clear D. This CDR3 is 15 amino acids long. In germline, CDR1 is KGHSH, CDR2 LQKENI. V was shortened by 3 bases and J by 6 bases, with 17 bases between the two germline ends. The chain's CDR3 is CASSPLAAVNAEAFF. The CDR3 nucleotides read TGTGCCAGCTCACCCCTAGCAGCCGTTAACGCTGAAGCTTTCTTT.

V gene TRBV7-2 combines with J gene TRBJ1-5; no firm D call. CDR3 length: 13 residues. V shed 5 bases and J shed 3 bases, with 8 bases lying between them. CDR1 and CDR2 (germline): SGHTA, FQGNSA. CDR3 nucleotide sequence: TGTGCCAGCAGCCGAGATCCCAATCAGCCCCAGCATTTT. This codes for CASSRDPNQPQHF.

The CDR3 DNA reads TGTGCCAGTAGCTCAGGGACATCGAGTGAAGCTTTCTTT. Its translation: CASSSGTSSEAFF. The chain carries TRBV19 and TRBJ1-1; tentatively, D is TRBD1 (6 bases). V was pared by 6 bases and J by 7 bases, with 15 bases between. Germline lookup yields CDR1 LNHDA and CDR2 SQIVND (reference sequence). CDR3 size: 13 residues.

The DNA for the CDR3 is TGTGCCTGGGAAGACAGGGGTCAGAAAACTGAAGCTTTCTTT. Its protein product is CAWEDRGQKTEAFF. The rearrangement joins TRBV30 to TRBJ1-1, with TRBD1 matching over 8 bases. The V gene's germline CDR1 is GTSNPN and CDR2 SVGIG (reference sequence). The CDR3 length is 14 residues. V shed 5 bases and J 5 bases; nucleotides not matched to a gene: 10.

This chain uses TRBV4-1 with TRBJ1-5, with D possibly matching TRBD1 (5 bases). Trimming stripped 2 bases from V and 14 bases from J, with 19 bases between. The CDR3 spans 14 residues. Germline lookup yields CDR1 MGHRA and CDR2 YSYEKL. CDR3 in amino acids: CASSQLAGPSPKHF. The CDR3 DNA is TGCGCCAGCAGCCAACTCGCAGGGCCTAGTCCCAAGCATTTT.

This clone was observed a handful of times. The CDR3 nucleotides read TGTGCCAGCACTACTATTCTCCGGGGGAATTCACCCCTCCACTTT. This gives the protein CASTTILRGNSPLHF. The chain recombines TRBV27 with TRBJ1-6, with D perhaps TRBD1 (5 bases). Germline V gene data show CDR1 as MNHEY and CDR2 as SMNVEV (reference sequence). There are 15 residues in the CDR3. V gave up 7 bases and J gave up 7 bases, with 17 bases separating them.

The rearrangement uses TRBV28 and TRBJ2-5, with D maybe TRBD1 (5 bases). CDR3 length: 14 amino acids. The V and J ends lost 1 base and 1 base respectively, with 7 bases between them. CDR1 is MDHEN and CDR2 is SYDVKM in the germline V gene. CDR3 amino acids: CASSLSTVQETQYF. Here the CDR3 DNA reads TGTGCCAGCAGTTTATCGACAGTCCAAGAGACCCAGTACTTC.

This rearrangement joins TRBV20-1 to TRBJ1-2; D call uncertain. The CDR3 is made up of 13 amino acids. The V gene lost 3 bases and the J gene lost 0 bases, with 8 bases spanning the gap. Germline assignment: CDR1 DFQATT and CDR2 SNEGSKA (reference sequence). CDR3 sequence: CSASSASNYGYTF. The CDR3 DNA reads TGCAGTGCTAGTAGCGCCTCTAACTATGGCTACACCTTC.

The rearrangement uses TRBV11-2 and TRBJ2-7; D is perhaps TRBD2 (7 bases). Looked up from germline, CDR1 is SGHAT and CDR2 is FQNNGV. The CDR3 consists of 16 residues. The V gene lost 5 bases and the J gene lost 5 bases, with 22 bases spanning the gap. CDR3 sequence: CASSRIAGVGHNEQYF. In DNA form, the CDR3 reads TGTGCCAGCAGCCGTATCGCGGGGGTGGGACACAACGAGCAGTACTTC.

This clone was seen a few times. The chain uses TRBV7-2 and TRBJ2-7; D is uncertain. The V end lost 6 bases, the J end lost 3 bases, and 12 bases lay between the germline ends. This CDR3 is 13 amino acids long. Germline V CDR1 and CDR2: SGHTA, FQGNSA. As DNA, the CDR3 is TGTGCCAGCAGTCCTAATCGGTTCTACGAGCAGTACTTC. This translates into CASSPNRFYEQYF. Together with reference TRBV7-2 and TRBJ2-7, the CDR3 gives the full variable domain: GAGVSQSPSNKVTEKGKDVELRCDPISGHTALYWYRQSLGQGLEFLIYFQGNSAPDKSGLPSDRFSAERTGGSVSTLTIQRTQQEDSAVYLCASSPNRFYEQYFGPGTRLTVT.

The gene calls are TRBV7-2 and TRBJ2-5; 9 bases align to TRBD1. Trimming at V came to 3 bases and at J to 3 bases, leaving 5 bases not matched to a gene. The CDR3 sequence is 15 residues long. CDR1 is SGHTA, CDR2 FQGNSA, per germline. The CDR3 protein is CASSFRQGEKETQYF. In DNA form, the CDR3 reads TGTGCCAGCAGCTTTAGACAGGGGGAGAAAGAGACCCAGTACTTC.

The chain recombines TRBV7-9 with TRBJ1-1; no firm D call. The germline V gene encodes CDR1 SEHNR and CDR2 FQNEAQ (reference sequence). The CDR3 runs 15 residues. Trimming stripped 3 bases from V and 1 base from J, with 12 bases between. The CDR3 sequence: CASSLASSWNTEAFF. CDR3 DNA: TGTGCCAGCAGCTTGGCTTCGTCGTGGAACACTGAAGCTTTCTTT.

The chain recombines TRBV30 with TRBJ2-7; D might be TRBD1 (6 bases). This CDR3 has 13 residues. Germline V gives CDR1 GTSNPN, CDR2 SVGIG (reference sequence). The V end lost 3 bases, the J end lost 0 bases, and 9 bases lay between the germline ends. The CDR3: CAWRRRGSYEQYF. DNA for the CDR3: TGTGCCTGGAGACGCAGGGGCTCCTACGAGCAGTACTTC.

This sequence joins TRBV18 and TRBJ1-3; 8 bases fit TRBD1. This CDR3 has 17 amino acids. The trim removed 3 bases at V and 3 bases at J, leaving 10 bases unmatched. CDR1 is KGHSH and CDR2 is LQKENI in the germline V gene. CDR3 sequence reads: CASSPLRGQGGGNTIYF. CDR3 DNA: TGTGCCAGCTCACCCCTACGAGGACAGGGTGGTGGAAACACCATATATTTT.

V is TRBV15 and J is TRBJ1-4, with TRBD1 matching 9 bases. This CDR3 spans 17 amino acids. Germline V gene lookup returns CDR1 LNHNV and CDR2 YYDKDF (reference sequence). Germline trimming cut 4 bases from V and 7 bases from J; bases unmatched to any gene: 13. The CDR3 protein is CATSTPGQGIGPEKLFF. CDR3 bases: TGTGCCACCAGCACTCCGGGACAGGGCATTGGACCTGAAAAACTGTTTTTT.

The chain uses TRBV3-1 (or the pseudogene TRBV3-2) and TRBJ2-5; 15 bases agree with TRBD2. In germline, CDR1 is LGHDT, CDR2 YNNKEL (reference sequence). This CDR3 region has 17 residues. V lost 1 base, J lost 4 bases, and 4 bases stayed unmatched. The CDR3: CASSQGTSGGAGETQYF. CDR3 nucleotide sequence: TGTGCCAGCAGCCAAGGGACTAGCGGGGGGGCCGGAGAGACCCAGTACTTC.

This clone showed up just a few times. This chain uses TRBV6-5 with TRBJ1-1; possibly TRBD1 for D (6 bases). V was cut by 2 bases and J by 0 bases, with 13 bases left in between. Germline lookup yields CDR1 MNHEY and CDR2 SVGAGI. This CDR3 spans 16 amino acids. The CDR3 DNA sequence: TGTGCCAGCAGTTACGTAGCAGGGGCCGTGAACACTGAAGCTTTCTTT. Its protein product is CASSYVAGAVNTEAFF.

This chain connects TRBV5-8 to TRBJ1-1; possible D gene TRBD1, 5 bases. The V end was cut by 4 bases, the J end by 5 bases, with 9 bases between. CDR1 and CDR2 from the germline V gene are SGHTS and YDEGEE. The CDR3 runs to 12 residues. The CDR3, as DNA: TGTGCCAGCAGCCGACGGGGGACTGAAGCTTTCTTT. Translating it yields CASSRRGTEAFF.

This chain joins TRBV6-2 or TRBV6-3 and TRBJ1-2; 9 bases fit TRBD1. There are 18 residues in the CDR3. The germline gives CDR1 MNHEY, CDR2 SVGEGT. The ends lost 5 bases at V and 8 bases at J; junction bases unmatched: 21. This CDR3 reads CASSRQRSGTGSGKGYTF. The CDR3 region has the DNA TGTGCCAGCAGTCGGCAACGCTCCGGGACAGGGAGTGGGAAGGGCTACACCTTC.

V is TRBV5-1 and J is TRBJ1-3, with D possibly being TRBD1 (5 bases). This CDR3 is built from 14 residues. Looked up from germline, CDR1 is SGHRS and CDR2 is YFSETQ. The V end was cut by 7 bases, the J end by 1 base, with 12 bases between. In nucleotides, the CDR3 is TGCGCCAGCGCTGGGGGGTCGTCTGGAAACACCATATATTTT. This encodes CASAGGSSGNTIYF.

The V call is TRBV5-1, the J call TRBJ1-1, with a tentative D call TRBD1 (5 bases). This CDR3 region has 13 residues. Looked up from germline, CDR1 is SGHRS and CDR2 is YFSETQ. V shed 8 bases and J shed 5 bases, with 16 bases lying between them. CDR3 protein: CASGGGLLTEAFF. The CDR3 nucleotides are TGCGCCAGTGGGGGAGGGTTATTGACTGAAGCTTTCTTT.

The rearrangement links TRBV2 to TRBJ1-2; 10 bases fit TRBD1. Germline CDR1 is SNHLY and CDR2 is FYNNEI. The J segment lost 8 bases and the V segment lost 9 bases, leaving 6 bases of the junction unmatched. The CDR3 runs to 12 residues. The CDR3 DNA is TGTGCCAGACCAGACAGGGGGCGAGGCTACACCTTC. It is translated as CARPDRGRGYTF.

The CDR3: CASSVRTGWQFF. CDR3 nucleotides: TGTGCCAGCAGCGTCAGGACAGGGTGGCAATTCTTC. V and J are TRBV5-5 and TRBJ2-1; 8 nucleotides align to TRBD1. CDR3 length equals 12 residues. Germline lookup yields CDR1 SGHKS and CDR2 YYEKEE (reference sequence). Losses at the gene ends were 4 bases for V and 16 bases for J; bases not matched to a gene: 10.

V is TRBV4-1 and J is TRBJ2-7, with TRBD2 as a possible D gene (5 bases). The germline V gene has CDR1 MGHRA and CDR2 YSYEKL. The CDR3 spans 14 residues. Trimming stripped 1 base from V and 3 bases from J, with 10 bases between. The CDR3 loop is CASSQGTGNYEQYF. CDR3 DNA: TGCGCCAGCAGCCAAGGTACGGGGAACTACGAGCAGTACTTC.

As to this clone: The sample has other DNA sequences that encode this CDR3 too. The chain carries TRBV2 and TRBJ1-2, with D perhaps TRBD1 (5 bases). V was cut by 6 bases and J by 1 base, with 9 bases left in between. The CDR3 has 13 amino acids. Germline V CDR1 and CDR2: SNHLY, FYNNEI. The CDR3 region is CASRETVNYGYTF. Here the CDR3 DNA reads TGTGCCAGCAGAGAGACAGTTAACTATGGCTACACCTTC.

The chain joins TRBV11-3 to TRBJ1-1; weak D call: TRBD1 (5 bases). Germline CDR1 and CDR2: SGHNT and YENEEA. Trimming removed 1 base at V and 1 base at J, with 7 bases between. The CDR3 length is 14 residues. In nucleotides, the CDR3 is TGTGCCAGCAGCTTAGGACAGCCGAACACTGAAGCTTTCTTT. Amino acids: CASSLGQPNTEAFF.

The V and J genes are TRBV6-1 and TRBJ2-2; TRBD2 matches 9 bases. V shed 10 bases, J shed 7 bases, and the junction held 4 bases outside the gene matches. Germline V lookup: CDR1 MNHNS, CDR2 SASEGT. This CDR3 is built from 12 residues. The CDR3 DNA follows: TGTGCCACTAGCGGGGAGGGCGGGGAGCTGTTTTTT. Amino acids: CATSGEGGELFF.

This chain uses TRBV28 with TRBJ1-6; D is perhaps TRBD1 (6 bases). The V gene's germline CDR1 is MDHEN and CDR2 SYDVKM. CDR3 length equals 14 residues. V was cut by 4 bases and J by 7 bases, with 11 bases left in between. The CDR3 DNA follows: TGTGCCAGCAGTTCAACAGGGCGGAATTCACCCCTCCACTTT. It specifies CASSSTGRNSPLHF.